This record concerns one T cell receptor (beta chain) sequence. Its matching antigen is unknown. This entry belongs to a study of cytomegalovirus exposure and HLA in healthy donors. This CDR3 comprises 13 residues. With 0 bases removed from V and 4 bases from J, the gap between germline ends came to 4 bases. The germline CDR1 and CDR2 sequences are SGHRS and YFSETQ. Study conclusions and caveats: Earlier analysis yielded a pattern in which most TCR beta V segments were productive about 87% or about 30% of the time.

The PCR used 60 Vbeta and 13 Jbeta primers. Using immunoSEQ multiplex PCR, the repertoire was profiled, and TCRdb retains in-frame clones only, with some absent. The repertoire holds about 59,000 clones, roughly 90% seen once, with about 1.4% in the top ten. The material sequenced was PBMCs. This chain uses TRBV5-1 with TRBJ2-2; D is unclear. The sequence came from a young man in good health and CMV-seropositive. This CDR3 is CASSLAVTGELFF. CDR3 DNA: TGCGCCAGCAGCTTGGCCGTCACCGGGGAGCTGTTTTTT.